This TCR beta chain was documented in a study of blood T cell repertoires in COVID-19. Overall study: From the United States, Italy and Spain came samples of acute and convalescent COVID-19. Nucleic acid was either cDNA or gDNA, and it came from T cells, B-cell-depleted T cells, or PBMCs.

This clone has only a few counts. The CDR3 runs 22 residues. V was cut by 0 bases and J by 1 base, with 28 bases left in between. Per the germline V gene, CDR1 is WSHSY and CDR2 is SAAADI. Study processing details: Scientists estimated how many nucleated cells there were by amplifying reference gene primers. Clones were read by immunoSEQ multiplex PCR, and TCRdb kept only the in-frame ones, dropping some. D and trimming come from the DNA, and the V and J calls and clone size come from that table. The sample holds tens of thousands of clones, around 88% seen once. This chain links TRBV10-2 with TRBJ2-4, with D possibly matching TRBD1 (6 bases). The source is a man in his 60s with acute or convalescent COVID-19. Material: peripheral blood. In DNA form, the CDR3 reads TGCGCCAGCAGTGAGTCATCAAGATGGGGGACATCGTCTCCAGTCGCCAAAAACATTCAGTACTTC. This gives the protein CASSESSRWGTSSPVAKNIQYF.